The clone carrying this T cell receptor (beta chain) was picked up one time. Its antigen remains unknown. The sample originates from a study of T cell repertoires in cytomegalovirus infection. Looking at the study overall: Signatures in public TCR beta sequences pointed to both CMV infection and matching HLA type.

TCRdb called the reads again in MiXCR, with one record for every CDR3 protein. The sample includes some 700,000 distinct CDR3 sequences, about 30% of them seen just once. The CDR3 is 16 residues long. In germline, CDR1 is SNHLY, CDR2 FYNNEI. V lost 6 bases, J lost 0 bases, and 17 bases lay in between. Points from the study as a whole: Cumulative frequency (of public TCR beta family members) identified carriers of CMV plus the relevant HLA.

The V call is TRBV2, the J call TRBJ1-1; D perhaps matches TRBD1 (6 bases). Specimen: cultured PBMCs, collected from culture after CMV antigen stimulation. The sequence derives from a human donor in good health (CMV status not recorded). Some clones in this sample may be carry-over from other donors' samples. The DNA for the CDR3 is TGTGCCAGCAGGGAATCCGTCCGGGGGCTGAACACTGAAGCTTTCTTT. Its protein is CASRESVRGLNTEAFF.